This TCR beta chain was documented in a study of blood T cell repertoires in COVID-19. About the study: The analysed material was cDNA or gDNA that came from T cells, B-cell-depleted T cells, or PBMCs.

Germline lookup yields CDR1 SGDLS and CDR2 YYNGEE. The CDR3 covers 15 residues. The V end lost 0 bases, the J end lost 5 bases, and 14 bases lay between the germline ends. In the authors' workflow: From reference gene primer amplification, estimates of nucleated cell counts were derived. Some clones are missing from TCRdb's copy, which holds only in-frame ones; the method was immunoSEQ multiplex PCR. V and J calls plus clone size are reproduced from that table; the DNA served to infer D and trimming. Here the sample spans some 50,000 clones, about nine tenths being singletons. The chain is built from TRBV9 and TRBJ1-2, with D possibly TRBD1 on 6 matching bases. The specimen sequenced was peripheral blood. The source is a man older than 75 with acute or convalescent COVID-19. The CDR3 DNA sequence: TGTGCCAGCAGCGTAGGGGGCAGGGGCCGATATGGCTACACCTTC. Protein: CASSVGGRGRYGYTF. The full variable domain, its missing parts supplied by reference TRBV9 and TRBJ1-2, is DSGVTQTPKHLITATGQRVTLRCSPRSGDLSVYWYQQSLDQGLQFLIQYYNGEERAKGNILERFSAQQFPDLHSELNLSSLELGDSALYFCASSVGGRGRYGYTFGSGTRLTVV.